These T cell receptor beta chains were read from a single sample in a study of graft-versus-host responses after intestinal transplantation. No cognate antigen is known for these TCRs. Using immunoSEQ multiplex PCR, the repertoire was profiled, and TCRdb retains in-frame clones only, with some absent. The data contain some 110,000 clones, about nine tenths of them singletons. The specimen comprised unstimulated CD4+ T cells sorted from spleen or lymph node cells, sampled before intestinal transplant. The receptors shown here come from a human donor who received an intestinal transplant. The CDR3 runs from the conserved cysteine through the conserved F or W. The D gene is left open where the match is weak. Some rows mark clone size as missing; the rest say once, few, many or name a class of expanded clone.

V gene	clone size	D gene	J gene	CDR3 protein	CDR3 DNA
TRBV30	once	TRBD2	TRBJ2-4	CAWSVRPLAGEKTNIQYF	TGTGCCTGGAGTGTACGCCCCCTAGCGGGAGAGAAGACGAACATTCAGTACTTC
TRBV7-2	once	TRBD1	TRBJ1-2	CASSLVGQGGGGYTF	TGTGCCAGCAGCTTAGTTGGACAGGGGGGGGGTGGCTACACCTTC
TRBV4-1	few	TRBD2	TRBJ2-3	CASSQGGGSGGPQYF	TGCGCCAGCAGCCAAGGGGGGGGTAGCGGGGGCCCGCAGTATTTT
TRBV7-2	.	TRBD1	TRBJ2-1	CASSRATGGLYNEQFF	TGTGCCAGCAGCCGAGCGACAGGGGGACTCTACAATGAGCAGTTCTTC
TRBV28	few	.	TRBJ1-6	CASKRPQGSPLHF	TGTGCCAGCAAGAGACCGCAGGGATCACCCCTCCACTTT
TRBV6-1	once	TRBD1	TRBJ1-5	CASSEAAGGTGNQPQHF	TGTGCCAGCAGTGAAGCCGCTGGCGGGACAGGCAATCAGCCCCAGCATTTT
TRBV9	.	TRBD2	TRBJ2-1	CASSVAGGGHNEQFF	TGTGCCAGCAGCGTAGCGGGCGGGGGACACAATGAGCAGTTCTTC
TRBV7-8	.	.	TRBJ2-5	CASSPRETQYF	TGTGCCAGCAGCCCGAGGGAGACCCAGTACTTC
TRBV7-9	.	.	TRBJ2-7	CASSPTTPTATYEQYF	TGTGCCAGCAGCCCTACTACCCCGACAGCTACCTACGAGCAGTACTTC
TRBV2	.	.	TRBJ2-7	CASIPDSVGEQYF	TGTGCCAGCATACCGGACAGCGTGGGGGAGCAGTACTTC
TRBV4-3	once	.	TRBJ1-6	CASSQTGPSSPLHF	TGCGCCAGCAGCCAAACAGGGCCGAGTTCACCCCTCCACTTT